The 14 T cell receptor beta chains listed next were all sequenced from one sample in a study of T-cell memory formation after mild COVID-19. TCRdb re-called the 5' RACE reads with MiXCR, one entry per CDR3 protein. Among around 370,000 distinct CDR3 sequences listed, 20% to 25% were seen once. The specimen was PBMCs or a T cell subset sorted from them (not recorded which). Receptors originate from an adult woman who had mild COVID-19 (a few samples of this study predate the infection). Cell type and time point are not known.

This clonotype was recorded a few times. V is TRBV25-1 and J is TRBJ2-5; D possibly corresponds to TRBD1 (6 bases). Germline lookup yields CDR1 MGHDK and CDR2 SYGVNS. The CDR3 extends over 15 amino acids. Trimming took off 5 bases at V and 2 bases at J, with 15 bases between the two ends. CDR3 protein: CASSPSGTLQETQYF. The CDR3 nucleotides read TGTGCCAGCAGTCCCTCCGGGACACTACAAGAGACCCAGTACTTC.

In its sample, this clonotype was seen a few times. The chain is built from TRBV12-3 or TRBV12-4 and TRBJ2-1; 8 bases fit TRBD2. The CDR3 runs 16 residues. Losses at the gene ends were 5 bases for V and 5 bases for J; bases not matched to a gene: 11. The CDR3 DNA reads as TGTGCCAGCAGTATAAACCGACTAGCGACGAACAATGAGCAGTTCTTC. Amino acids: CASSINRLATNNEQFF.

The genes are TRBV2 and TRBJ1-1, with D possibly TRBD1 on 6 matching bases. Germline assignment: CDR1 SNHLY and CDR2 FYNNEI. The CDR3 spans 13 residues. Trimming removed 7 bases at V and 1 base at J, with 10 bases between. The DNA for the CDR3 is TGTGCCAGCACGCAGGACAGGAACACTGAAGCTTTCTTT. Residues: CASTQDRNTEAFF.

The chain uses TRBV29-1 and TRBJ2-3; TRBD1 matches 9 bases. Losses at the gene ends were 5 bases for V and 4 bases for J; bases not matched to a gene: 4. CDR1 SQVTM and CDR2 ANQGSEA come from the germline V gene. The CDR3 extends over 13 amino acids. The chain's CDR3 is CSVSRDRADTQYF. The CDR3 nucleotides read TGCAGCGTTTCACGGGACAGGGCAGATACGCAGTATTTT.

This clonotype was seen many times. The chain links TRBV4-3 to TRBJ2-3; D perhaps matches TRBD1 (6 bases). CDR1 is LGHNA and CDR2 is YSLEER in the germline V gene. Trimming cost V 5 bases and J 4 bases, with 13 bases left between them. The CDR3 is 14 amino acids. CDR3 sequence: CASSNLQGPDTQYF. For the CDR3, the DNA is TGCGCCAGCAGCAACCTACAGGGTCCAGATACGCAGTATTTT.

The chain is built from TRBV15 and TRBJ1-5; D is unresolved. CDR1 is LNHNV, CDR2 YYDKDF, per germline (reference sequence). V lost 1 base to trimming and J lost 3 bases, with 10 bases between them. The CDR3 has 15 amino acids. The CDR3 DNA sequence: TGTGCCACCAGCAGAGGGGAAGGGCCCAATCAGCCCCAGCATTTT. This codes for CATSRGEGPNQPQHF.

This clonotype occurred a few times. The chain links TRBV30 to TRBJ1-5; D not certain. V dropped 2 bases and J dropped 9 bases, with 14 bases sitting between them. This CDR3 comprises 13 residues. Germline CDR1 GTSNPN, CDR2 SVGIG (reference sequence). CDR3 DNA sequence: TGTGCCTGGAGTCCAGACCGTAACCTGCCCCAGCATTTT. Residues: CAWSPDRNLPQHF.

V is TRBV24-1 and J is TRBJ2-1, with 11 bases lining up with TRBD2. The J segment lost 1 base and the V segment lost 3 bases, leaving 7 bases of the junction unmatched. Germline lookup yields CDR1 KGHDR and CDR2 SFDVKD. CDR3 length: 18 amino acids. CDR3 bases: TGTGCCACCAGTGATCGAACTAGCGGGAGCCTTTCCTACAATGAGCAGTTCTTC. This encodes CATSDRTSGSLSYNEQFF.

V and J are TRBV12-3 or TRBV12-4 and TRBJ2-2, with 8 bases lining up with TRBD2. This CDR3 comprises 18 residues. V shed 2 bases, J shed 3 bases, and the junction held 11 bases outside the gene matches. CDR3 amino acids: CASSLLGPGLGDTGELFF. In DNA, the CDR3 is TGTGCCAGCAGTTTACTCGGTCCGGGACTAGGGGACACCGGGGAGCTGTTTTTT.

This rearrangement joins TRBV7-8 to TRBJ2-1; weak D call: TRBD1 (6 bases). V lost 5 bases and J 6 bases, leaving 8 bases between the germline ends. The germline V gene has CDR1 SGHVS and CDR2 FQNEAQ. The length of the CDR3 is 12 residues. The CDR3 coding sequence is TGTGCCAGCAGCGAGGACAGCAATGAGCAGTTCTTC. Its translation is CASSEDSNEQFF.

This clonotype was seen only a few times. The chain employs TRBV10-3 and TRBJ2-3; TRBD2 matches at 11 bases. After removal of 11 bases from V and 2 bases from J, the junction contained 3 bases not matched to a gene. Per the germline V gene, CDR1 is ENHRY and CDR2 is SYGVKD. The CDR3 spans 13 residues. This CDR3 is CAATSGDTDTQYF. DNA for the CDR3: TGTGCCGCGACTAGCGGGGACACAGATACGCAGTATTTT.

This clonotype was observed at least ten times. This chain connects TRBV7-9 to TRBJ2-7; D not certain. CDR1 and CDR2 (germline): SEHNR, FQNEAQ (reference sequence). Trimming took 6 bases from V and 5 from J, leaving 11 bases between them. CDR3 length: 12 amino acids. DNA for the CDR3: TGTGCCAGCAGGGCGTTAAGCCACGAGCAGTACTTC. It is translated as CASRALSHEQYF. Based on the CDR3 plus reference TRBV7-9 and TRBJ2-7, the full variable domain is DTGVSQNPRHKITKRGQNVTFRCDPISEHNRLYWYRQTLGQGPEFLTYFQNEAQLEKSRLLSDRFSAERPKGSFSTLEIQRTEQGDSAMYLCASRALSHEQYFGPGTRLTVT.

The chain is built from TRBV4-1 and TRBJ2-3; D not resolved. CDR1 is MGHRA, CDR2 YSYEKL, per germline. CDR3 length: 14 amino acids. Trimming removed 4 bases from V and 0 bases from J, with 8 bases in between. The CDR3 DNA is TGCGCCAGCAGCCCGGCGGTAAGCACAGATACGCAGTATTTT. Its translation is CASSPAVSTDTQYF.

The rearrangement joins TRBV7-9 to TRBJ2-5, with a weak D call TRBD2 (6 bases). Trimming left V 11 bases short and J 4 bases short, with 8 bases between. In germline, CDR1 is SEHNR, CDR2 FQNEAQ (reference sequence). The CDR3 has 10 amino acids. The CDR3 sequence: CALGGETQYF. The CDR3 DNA is TGTGCCCTCGGGGGAGAGACCCAGTACTTC.